Shown below are 5 T cell receptor beta chains from a single sample sequenced in a study of identical twins. TCRdb analysed the 5' RACE reads with MiXCR anew, one entry per CDR3 protein. The table lists roughly 700,000 distinct CDR3 sequences, 8.6% of them singletons. These data also formed part of another study, on yellow fever vaccine responses in identical twins.

Sequenced: PBMCs. The receptors were sampled from a woman in her late teens or twenties in good health.

This clonotype came up many times. The CDR3 region is CASSLSRGGLAYEQYF. CDR3 coding DNA: TGTGCCAGCAGTTTATCTAGAGGGGGCCTGGCCTACGAGCAGTACTTC. The chain couples TRBV27 to TRBJ2-7, with 7 bases matching TRBD1. Germline CDR1 MNHEY, CDR2 SMNVEV (reference sequence). The CDR3 has 16 residues. The V and J ends lost 0 bases and 2 bases, in that order; junction bases with no gene match: 7.

This clonotype occurred many times. This chain uses TRBV5-1 with TRBJ2-2, with TRBD2 matching 10 bases. V shed 5 bases, J shed 4 bases, and the junction held 11 bases outside the gene matches. The CDR3 runs 17 residues. Per the germline V gene, CDR1 is SGHRS and CDR2 is YFSETQ. CDR3 sequence reads: CASRQTPSGSSTGELFF. The CDR3 DNA reads TGCGCCAGCAGGCAGACTCCTAGCGGGAGTTCCACCGGGGAGCTGTTTTTT. Full variable domain (outside the CDR3, taken from reference TRBV5-1 and TRBJ2-2): KAGVTQTPRYLIKTRGQQVTLSCSPISGHRSVSWYQQTPGQGLQFLFEYFSETQRNKGNFPGRFSGRQFSNSRSEMNVSTLELGDSALYLCASRQTPSGSSTGELFFGEGSRLTVL.

The chain carries TRBV20-1 and TRBJ2-7; unclear D gene. The germline V and J ends were trimmed by 2 bases and 2 bases, with 10 bases remaining between them. The CDR3 contains 13 residues. Germline V CDR1 and CDR2: DFQATT, SNEGSKA (reference sequence). The CDR3 is CSARWQEAYEQYF. The CDR3 DNA reads as TGCAGTGCTAGATGGCAGGAAGCCTACGAGCAGTACTTC.

This clonotype was seen many times. The J gene is TRBJ2-7, the V gene TRBV7-2, with 9 bases fitting TRBD2. Trimming removed 2 bases from V and 6 bases from J; junction bases left unmatched: 14. This CDR3 region has 17 residues. Germline values: CDR1 SGHTA, CDR2 FQGNSA. The DNA of the CDR3 is TGTGCCAGCAGCTTAAAGGCCTCTTCGGCGGGAGGGCTCGAGCAGTACTTC. This encodes CASSLKASSAGGLEQYF.

This clonotype was counted only a few times. This sequence joins TRBV20-1 and TRBJ2-2; 12 nucleotides line up with TRBD1. This CDR3 contains 16 residues. V shed 5 bases and J 5 bases; nucleotides not matched to a gene: 9. CDR1 is DFQATT, CDR2 SNEGSKA, per germline (reference sequence). CDR3: CSAGRDRGLGTGELFF. The DNA of the CDR3 is TGCAGTGCTGGTCGGGACAGGGGGCTCGGGACCGGGGAGCTGTTTTTT.